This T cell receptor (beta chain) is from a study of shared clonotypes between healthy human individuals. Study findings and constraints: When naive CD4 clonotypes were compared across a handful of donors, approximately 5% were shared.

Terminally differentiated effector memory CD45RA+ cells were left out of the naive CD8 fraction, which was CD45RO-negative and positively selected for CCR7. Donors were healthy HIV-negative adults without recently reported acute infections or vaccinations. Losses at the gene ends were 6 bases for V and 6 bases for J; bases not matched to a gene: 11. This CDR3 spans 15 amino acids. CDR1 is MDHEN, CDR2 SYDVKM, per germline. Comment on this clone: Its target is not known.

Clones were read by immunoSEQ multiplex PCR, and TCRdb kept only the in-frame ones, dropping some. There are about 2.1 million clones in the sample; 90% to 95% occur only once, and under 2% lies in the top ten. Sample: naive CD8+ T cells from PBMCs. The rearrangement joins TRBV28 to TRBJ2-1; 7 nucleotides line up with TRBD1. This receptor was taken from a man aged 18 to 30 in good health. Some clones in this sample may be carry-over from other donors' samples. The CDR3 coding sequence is TGTGCCAGCAGACGGAGACAGGGTGGAGCCAATGAGCAGTTCTTC. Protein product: CASRRRQGGANEQFF.